This entry concerns a single T cell receptor beta chain. This clonotype was counted at least ten times. The target of this receptor is not known. Base-call qualities are not available, and no considerably larger clone is one nucleotide away. Libraries from unsorted PBMCs were made from 2 million PBMCs kept in RNAlater at -80 degrees C until RNA extraction. The multiple sclerosis patients were enrolled in a US clinical protocol that used magnetic resonance imaging to evaluate disease progression. Peripheral blood was subjected to Ficoll-Hypaque density gradient centrifugation to isolate PBMCs, which were then cryopreserved in liquid nitrogen. The sample originates from a study of neurological immune-mediated disorders (dated by TCRdb to the late 2010s). A note on the overall study: Among the roughly 35 multiple sclerosis patients, approximately 31 had relapsing-remitting MS and 3 had secondary progressive MS. Peripheral blood TCR-beta repertoires from patients with HTLV-I-associated myelopathy (HAM/TSP), patients with multiple sclerosis, and healthy controls were compared in the study using UMI-based sequencing. The roughly 110 TCR-beta libraries included longitudinal samples, technical triplicates and paired sorted CD4+ and CD8+ T-cell subsets alongside PBMC samples. Of the 60 to 70 subjects in the cohort, about 14 were HAM/TSP patients, about 34 were multiple sclerosis patients, and some 20 were healthy controls.

Points the paper makes about the study in general: In phylogenetic analysis, the repertoires of 18 of 34 MS patients grouped into a cluster of related CDR3 sequences, which suggests a possible signature at the repertoire level. No association of the MS cluster with clinical or MRI features was observed, and the need for larger cohorts was stated by the authors. TCR clonal expansion was highest in HAM/TSP patients and lowest in MS patients, with MS patients falling below even healthy controls. Expanded clones from different subjects shared no identical CDR3 amino acid sequences, which suggests that TCR-beta repertoires were private in all groups.

Clipping removes 6 bases from V and 0 bases from J, with 3 as the unmatched junction base count. The CDR3 runs 13 amino acids, cysteine and phenylalanine included. Only the CDR3 portion is preserved as DNA: 39 bases, with reading frame beginning at the first base. CDR1 DFQATT and CDR2 SNEGSKA are derived from the germline V gene (reference sequence). cDNA synthesis used template-switch 5'RACE with a primer carrying a 10-nucleotide random unique molecular identifier tagging each TCR transcript. Over 180 million TCR-beta sequences, covering 15-18 subjects, were produced in each sequencing run. The RNeasy kit was used to extract total RNA. Using the KAPA Real-time Library Amplification kit, TCR-beta VDJ regions were amplified with primers for the TCR constant region and the 5'RACE anchor. Sample indexes and Illumina adaptors were added in a first PCR, and a second PCR then increased library yield. The roughly 650 bp TCR product was size-selected on a 2% E-gel SizeSelection system after Ampure bead purification. Library quality was checked on a Bioanalyzer, concentration was measured with Qubit, and libraries were quantified with the Kapa Library Quantification kit before pooling. Paired-end 2 x 150 bp sequencing of the libraries was performed on an Illumina HiSeq 2500. To increase sequence diversity, about 24-32% phiX was spiked into each library pool. Per the source publication's procedure: The quality-filtered reads were processed with the UMI-based MiGEC pipeline, whose error correction step removed more than 85% of the raw TCR sequences. IMGT germline references were used for aligning VDJ genes, and each clonotype was defined as a unique CDR3 amino acid sequence together with its V-J genes. Clonal expansion, Shannon diversity, and CDR3 relatedness (CalcPairwiseDistances, ClusterSamples) were evaluated with VDJtools, and phylogenetic trees were built with CLCbio workbench. Clones with at least 8 unique UMIs were defined as expanded, with this threshold being based on coefficient-of-variation modelling across technical triplicates. TCRdb handled the public reads itself, with Q25 trimming in fastp and clone calling in MiXCR, and kept productive beta chains. Here each entry gathers all rows of one CDR3 protein and keeps the most common genes and DNA. These V and J calls rely on TCRdb rather than the paper's analysis. This sample has almost 85,000 distinct CDR3 sequences in its table, and 2% to 3% of those were observed once. The ten biggest clones cover roughly 1.2% of the sample.

Rearrangement joined TRBV20-1 to TRBJ1-1, with 8 junctional bases fitting TRBD1. This clonotype originated in a woman aged 25 to 39 with multiple sclerosis. Sequenced sample: PBMCs. CDR3 protein: CSADRGLNTEAFF. The DNA is TGCAGTGCCGACAGGGGCTTGAACACTGAAGCTTTCTTT.